This is a list of T cell receptor beta chains from one sample in a study of blood T cell repertoires in COVID-19. Clones were read by immunoSEQ multiplex PCR, and TCRdb kept only the in-frame ones, dropping some. The sample contains around 250,000 clones, about 90% of which appear only once. The sample consisted of PBMCs or T cells enriched from blood (not recorded which). The receptor set was obtained from a woman in her twenties or thirties with acute COVID-19. CDR3s include the opening cysteine and the closing phenylalanine or tryptophan. The D gene is left open where the match is weak. Some rows mark clone size as missing; the rest say once, few, many or name a class of expanded clone.

d_call: .
j_call: TRBJ2-1
v_call: TRBV3-1/TRBV3-2
cdr3_length: 15
clone_size: .
cdr3_aa: CASSQDHGSDNEQFF
cdr3_nt: TGTGCCAGCAGCCAAGATCACGGTAGCGACAATGAGCAGTTCTTC

d_call: .
j_call: TRBJ1-1
v_call: TRBV6-5
cdr3_length: 15
clone_size: .
cdr3_aa: CASRLYQGGDTEAFF
cdr3_nt: TGTGCCAGCAGGCTCTATCAGGGAGGCGACACTGAAGCTTTCTTT

d_call: .
j_call: TRBJ1-4
v_call: TRBV19
cdr3_length: 14
clone_size: .
cdr3_aa: CASSIQSTNEKLFF
cdr3_nt: TGTGCCAGTAGTATACAGTCAACTAATGAAAAACTGTTTTTT

d_call: TRBD1
j_call: TRBJ2-7
v_call: TRBV27
cdr3_length: 15
clone_size: once
cdr3_aa: CASSLSAQGAYEQYF
cdr3_nt: TGTGCCAGCAGTTTATCTGCGCAGGGGGCTTACGAGCAGTACTTC

d_call: .
j_call: TRBJ1-3
v_call: TRBV12-3/TRBV12-4
cdr3_length: 13
clone_size: .
cdr3_aa: CASSFQVGDTIYF
cdr3_nt: TGTGCCAGCAGTTTCCAGGTCGGGGACACCATATATTTT

d_call: TRBD2
j_call: TRBJ2-4
v_call: TRBV11-2
cdr3_length: 16
clone_size: .
cdr3_aa: CASSPSGFDAKNIQYF
cdr3_nt: TGTGCCAGCAGCCCTAGCGGGTTTGATGCCAAAAACATTCAGTACTTC

d_call: TRBD2
j_call: TRBJ2-7
v_call: TRBV7-2
cdr3_length: 13
clone_size: .
cdr3_aa: CASQIAGGYEQYF
cdr3_nt: TGTGCCAGCCAAATAGCGGGAGGCTACGAGCAGTACTTC

d_call: TRBD1
j_call: TRBJ1-4
v_call: TRBV28
cdr3_length: 16
clone_size: .
cdr3_aa: CASSFRGQWTNEKLFF
cdr3_nt: TGTGCCAGCAGTTTCAGGGGGCAGTGGACTAATGAAAAACTGTTTTTT

d_call: .
j_call: TRBJ1-5
v_call: TRBV4-3
cdr3_length: 17
clone_size: few
cdr3_aa: CASSQEAREGSNQPQHF
cdr3_nt: TGCGCCAGCAGCCAAGAAGCCAGGGAAGGAAGCAATCAGCCCCAGCATTTT

d_call: .
j_call: TRBJ2-1
v_call: TRBV11-3
cdr3_length: 13
clone_size: .
cdr3_aa: CASSLRQGNEQFF
cdr3_nt: TGTGCCAGCAGCTTAAGGCAGGGAAATGAGCAGTTCTTC

d_call: TRBD2
j_call: TRBJ2-1
v_call: TRBV5-4
cdr3_length: 16
clone_size: .
cdr3_aa: CASSLGAGDYYNEQFF
cdr3_nt: TGTGCCAGCAGCTTGGGGGCGGGGGACTACTACAATGAGCAGTTCTTC

d_call: TRBD2
j_call: TRBJ2-7
v_call: TRBV28
cdr3_length: 14
clone_size: .
cdr3_aa: CATSGAGGWYEQYF
cdr3_nt: TGTGCCACCTCGGGGGCGGGGGGTTGGTACGAGCAGTACTTC

d_call: .
j_call: TRBJ1-5
v_call: TRBV2
cdr3_length: 17
clone_size: .
cdr3_aa: CASSEGSGRGLGQPQHF
cdr3_nt: TGTGCCAGCAGTGAAGGGTCAGGGAGGGGATTGGGTCAGCCCCAGCATTTT

d_call: .
j_call: TRBJ1-1
v_call: TRBV19
cdr3_length: 14
clone_size: .
cdr3_aa: CASSILNRDTEAFF
cdr3_nt: TGTGCCAGTAGTATCCTTAACAGGGACACTGAAGCTTTCTTT

d_call: .
j_call: TRBJ1-6
v_call: TRBV2
cdr3_length: 16
clone_size: .
cdr3_aa: CASSDFVAQADSPLHF
cdr3_nt: TGTGCCAGCAGTGATTTCGTCGCACAGGCGGATTCACCCCTCCACTTT

d_call: .
j_call: TRBJ2-7
v_call: TRBV28
cdr3_length: 12
clone_size: .
cdr3_aa: CASSLQGGEQYF
cdr3_nt: TGTGCCAGCAGTTTACAGGGGGGCGAGCAGTACTTC

d_call: .
j_call: TRBJ1-1
v_call: TRBV12-3/TRBV12-4
cdr3_length: 12
clone_size: .
cdr3_aa: CASSSQLVVAFF
cdr3_nt: TGTGCCAGCAGCTCTCAACTAGTGGTGGCTTTCTTT

d_call: TRBD2
j_call: TRBJ2-1
v_call: TRBV6-5
cdr3_length: 15
clone_size: once
cdr3_aa: CASRTSGETYNEQFF
cdr3_nt: TGTGCCAGCAGGACTAGCGGAGAGACCTACAATGAGCAGTTCTTC

d_call: .
j_call: TRBJ2-2
v_call: TRBV2
cdr3_length: 14
clone_size: .
cdr3_aa: CASSVTGNTGELFF
cdr3_nt: TGTGCCAGCAGTGTAACCGGGAACACCGGGGAGCTGTTTTTT

d_call: TRBD2
j_call: TRBJ2-1
v_call: TRBV6-7
cdr3_length: 18
clone_size: .
cdr3_aa: CASRTTSGRVCSYNEQFF
cdr3_nt: TGTGCCAGCAGAACGACTAGCGGGAGGGTTTGTTCCTACAATGAGCAGTTCTTC

d_call: TRBD1
j_call: TRBJ1-4
v_call: TRBV2
cdr3_length: 14
clone_size: .
cdr3_aa: CASSGTGSNEKLFF
cdr3_nt: TGTGCCAGCAGTGGGACAGGGAGTAATGAAAAACTGTTTTTT

d_call: TRBD2
j_call: TRBJ2-5
v_call: TRBV2
cdr3_length: 15
clone_size: .
cdr3_aa: CASRVGRGSGETQYF
cdr3_nt: TGTGCCAGCAGAGTAGGGAGGGGCTCGGGTGAGACCCAGTACTTC

d_call: .
j_call: TRBJ1-2
v_call: TRBV28
cdr3_length: 13
clone_size: .
cdr3_aa: CASTTPERYGYTF
cdr3_nt: TGTGCCAGCACCACCCCGGAGAGGTATGGCTACACCTTC

d_call: TRBD1
j_call: TRBJ1-4
v_call: TRBV5-5
cdr3_length: 15
clone_size: once
cdr3_aa: CASSWVGTDNEKLFF
cdr3_nt: TGTGCCAGCAGCTGGGTGGGGACAGATAATGAAAAACTGTTTTTT

d_call: .
j_call: TRBJ2-1
v_call: TRBV6-2/TRBV6-3
cdr3_length: 11
clone_size: .
cdr3_aa: CASSYPNEQFF
cdr3_nt: TGTGCCAGCAGTTACCCGAATGAGCAGTTCTTC

d_call: .
j_call: TRBJ1-2
v_call: TRBV3-1/TRBV3-2
cdr3_length: 15
clone_size: .
cdr3_aa: CASSQVTLLNYGYTF
cdr3_nt: TGTGCCAGCAGCCAAGTGACACTCCTCAACTATGGCTACACCTTC

d_call: TRBD2
j_call: TRBJ2-3
v_call: TRBV2
cdr3_length: 17
clone_size: once
cdr3_aa: CASSFWGLAGETDTQYF
cdr3_nt: TGTGCCAGCAGTTTTTGGGGACTAGCGGGAGAGACAGATACGCAGTATTTT

d_call: .
j_call: TRBJ2-3
v_call: TRBV27
cdr3_length: 15
clone_size: .
cdr3_aa: CASSFLVGGTDTQYF
cdr3_nt: TGTGCCAGCAGTTTTTTGGTGGGAGGAACAGATACGCAGTATTTT

d_call: .
j_call: TRBJ1-2
v_call: TRBV6-5
cdr3_length: 12
clone_size: once
cdr3_aa: CASRGGAHGYTF
cdr3_nt: TGTGCCAGCCGGGGGGGGGCGCATGGCTACACCTTC

d_call: .
j_call: TRBJ2-3
v_call: TRBV9
cdr3_length: 15
clone_size: .
cdr3_aa: CASSGGGSSTDTQYF
cdr3_nt: TGTGCCAGCAGCGGCGGTGGTTCTAGCACAGATACGCAGTATTTT

d_call: TRBD1
j_call: TRBJ2-7
v_call: TRBV7-6
cdr3_length: 15
clone_size: once
cdr3_aa: CASSLAGTGSYEQYF
cdr3_nt: TGTGCCAGCAGCTTAGCTGGGACAGGGAGCTACGAGCAGTACTTC

d_call: TRBD2
j_call: TRBJ2-1
v_call: TRBV14
cdr3_length: 16
clone_size: .
cdr3_aa: CASSQEWLAGAGEQFF
cdr3_nt: TGTGCCAGCAGCCAAGAATGGCTAGCGGGAGCAGGTGAGCAGTTCTTC

d_call: .
j_call: TRBJ2-7
v_call: TRBV7-2
cdr3_length: 17
clone_size: .
cdr3_aa: CASSLDSGAAVNYEQYF
cdr3_nt: TGTGCCAGCAGCTTAGATTCTGGCGCGGCAGTGAACTACGAGCAGTACTTC

d_call: TRBD1
j_call: TRBJ2-1
v_call: TRBV9
cdr3_length: 14
clone_size: .
cdr3_aa: CASSAGQGYNEQFF
cdr3_nt: TGTGCCAGCAGCGCGGGACAGGGGTACAATGAGCAGTTCTTC

d_call: TRBD1
j_call: TRBJ2-7
v_call: TRBV5-1
cdr3_length: 15
clone_size: .
cdr3_aa: CASSWDGTGSYEQYF
cdr3_nt: TGCGCCAGCAGCTGGGACGGGACAGGGTCCTACGAGCAGTACTTC

d_call: TRBD2
j_call: TRBJ2-1
v_call: TRBV19
cdr3_length: 16
clone_size: .
cdr3_aa: CASSIWGSGKDNEQFF
cdr3_nt: TGTGCCAGTAGTATATGGGGTAGCGGGAAAGACAATGAGCAGTTCTTC

d_call: TRBD1
j_call: TRBJ1-2
v_call: TRBV19
cdr3_length: 15
clone_size: .
cdr3_aa: CASSIGGQASYGYTF
cdr3_nt: TGTGCCAGTAGTATAGGCGGACAGGCATCCTATGGCTACACCTTC

d_call: .
j_call: TRBJ2-1
v_call: TRBV28
cdr3_length: 16
clone_size: .
cdr3_aa: CASSPLSGISYNEQFF
cdr3_nt: TGTGCCAGCAGTCCCCTTAGCGGAATCTCCTACAATGAGCAGTTCTTC

d_call: .
j_call: TRBJ2-1
v_call: TRBV5-1
cdr3_length: 14
clone_size: .
cdr3_aa: CASTYTAGNNEQFF
cdr3_nt: TGCGCCAGCACCTATACCGCCGGTAACAATGAGCAGTTCTTC

d_call: TRBD1
j_call: TRBJ1-1
v_call: TRBV28
cdr3_length: 16
clone_size: .
cdr3_aa: CASSLPIGQGNTEAFF
cdr3_nt: TGTGCCAGCAGTTTACCCATCGGACAGGGAAACACTGAAGCTTTCTTT

d_call: .
j_call: TRBJ2-3
v_call: TRBV30
cdr3_length: 11
clone_size: few
cdr3_aa: CAWSAQGTQYF
cdr3_nt: TGTGCCTGGAGTGCCCAGGGTACGCAGTATTTT

d_call: TRBD1
j_call: TRBJ2-1
v_call: TRBV6-4
cdr3_length: 15
clone_size: .
cdr3_aa: CASSDATGANNEQFF
cdr3_nt: TGTGCCAGCAGTGACGCGACAGGGGCCAACAATGAGCAGTTCTTC

d_call: .
j_call: TRBJ2-2
v_call: TRBV5-5
cdr3_length: 18
clone_size: once
cdr3_aa: CASSPTSGLQLHTGELFF
cdr3_nt: TGTGCCAGCAGCCCAACAAGCGGACTTCAACTACACACCGGGGAGCTGTTTTTT

d_call: .
j_call: TRBJ1-2
v_call: TRBV24-1
cdr3_length: 13
clone_size: .
cdr3_aa: CATRGAGTWGYTF
cdr3_nt: TGTGCCACCAGGGGTGCGGGAACGTGGGGCTACACCTTC

d_call: TRBD1
j_call: TRBJ1-2
v_call: TRBV5-6
cdr3_length: 13
clone_size: .
cdr3_aa: CASSLGQGNGYTF
cdr3_nt: TGTGCCAGCAGCTTGGGACAGGGAAATGGCTACACCTTC

d_call: TRBD1
j_call: TRBJ1-1
v_call: TRBV28
cdr3_length: 15
clone_size: .
cdr3_aa: CASIRGQSMNTEAFF
cdr3_nt: TGTGCCAGCATCAGGGGACAGAGCATGAACACTGAAGCTTTCTTT

d_call: .
j_call: TRBJ1-5
v_call: TRBV6-5
cdr3_length: 14
clone_size: .
cdr3_aa: CASSYSSSNQPQHF
cdr3_nt: TGTGCCAGCAGTTACTCGAGTAGCAATCAGCCCCAGCATTTT

d_call: TRBD1
j_call: TRBJ2-7
v_call: TRBV30
cdr3_length: 15
clone_size: .
cdr3_aa: CAWDIGGQGRQDQYF
cdr3_nt: TGTGCCTGGGATATCGGGGGACAGGGGCGTCAAGACCAGTACTTC

d_call: TRBD1
j_call: TRBJ1-2
v_call: TRBV28
cdr3_length: 12
clone_size: .
cdr3_aa: CASNPGQWGYTF
cdr3_nt: TGTGCCAGCAACCCGGGACAGTGGGGCTACACCTTC

d_call: TRBD1
j_call: TRBJ1-5
v_call: TRBV30
cdr3_length: 17
clone_size: .
cdr3_aa: CAWRGGTGGASNQPQHF
cdr3_nt: TGTGCCTGGAGGGGAGGGACAGGGGGCGCGAGCAATCAGCCCCAGCATTTT

d_call: TRBD2
j_call: TRBJ2-7
v_call: TRBV19
cdr3_length: 14
clone_size: .
cdr3_aa: CASSEGLPTYEQYF
cdr3_nt: TGTGCCAGTAGTGAGGGACTACCGACCTACGAGCAGTACTTC

d_call: .
j_call: TRBJ2-7
v_call: TRBV28
cdr3_length: 13
clone_size: .
cdr3_aa: CASSVTAAFEQYF
cdr3_nt: TGTGCCAGCAGTGTGACGGCGGCTTTTGAGCAGTACTTC

d_call: TRBD2
j_call: TRBJ2-1
v_call: TRBV7-3
cdr3_length: 14
clone_size: .
cdr3_aa: CASSLMGGVRPQFF
cdr3_nt: TGTGCCAGCAGCTTAATGGGAGGGGTAAGGCCGCAGTTCTTC

d_call: .
j_call: TRBJ2-1
v_call: TRBV7-3
cdr3_length: 12
clone_size: .
cdr3_aa: CASSLTGNEQFF
cdr3_nt: TGTGCCAGCAGCTTAACCGGGAATGAGCAGTTCTTC

d_call: .
j_call: TRBJ2-1
v_call: TRBV24-1
cdr3_length: 14
clone_size: .
cdr3_aa: CATSDSFRGPEQFF
cdr3_nt: TGTGCCACCAGTGATTCGTTCAGGGGACCTGAGCAGTTCTTC

d_call: .
j_call: TRBJ2-1
v_call: TRBV5-1
cdr3_length: 16
clone_size: .
cdr3_aa: CASSLGIAGPYNEQFF
cdr3_nt: TGCGCCAGCAGCTTGGGAATCGCGGGACCCTACAATGAGCAGTTCTTC

d_call: TRBD2
j_call: TRBJ2-1
v_call: TRBV5-4
cdr3_length: 15
clone_size: .
cdr3_aa: CASILDAGGGNEQFF
cdr3_nt: TGTGCCAGCATCTTGGACGCCGGGGGAGGGAATGAGCAGTTCTTC

d_call: .
j_call: TRBJ1-1
v_call: TRBV7-9
cdr3_length: 14
clone_size: .
cdr3_aa: CASSLVGRPTEAFF
cdr3_nt: TGTGCCAGCAGCTTAGTGGGCAGACCAACTGAAGCTTTCTTT